This entry lists 2 T cell receptor beta chains sequenced from one sample in a study of blood T cell repertoires in COVID-19. Measured with immunoSEQ multiplex PCR; TCRdb has only the in-frame clones, and not every one. Of roughly 230,000 clones in the sample, roughly 88% are singletons; the top ten hold around 0.7%. Sequenced sample: peripheral blood. The receptors here all came from a human donor in a cohort sampled during active COVID-19.

This chain connects TRBV9 to TRBJ1-6; the D gene is possibly TRBD1 (6 bases). CDR1 and CDR2 from the germline V gene are SGDLS and YYNGEE. V lost 4 bases, J lost 7 bases, and 21 bases lay in between. CDR3 length equals 17 residues. CDR3 loop: CASSPFLGSTGNSPLHF. CDR3 bases: TGTGCCAGCAGCCCATTCTTGGGCTCAACAGGGAATTCACCCCTCCACTTT.

Only one count was recorded for this clone. The chain has TRBV4-1 and TRBJ2-5, with D perhaps TRBD1 (6 bases). V was trimmed by 4 bases and J by 5 bases, leaving 23 bases between them. Germline lookup yields CDR1 MGHRA and CDR2 YSYEKL. The CDR3 is made up of 17 amino acids. CDR3 loop: CASSPETGNPTWETQYF. CDR3 nucleotides: TGCGCCAGCAGCCCTGAGACAGGTAACCCCACCTGGGAGACCCAGTACTTC.